This T cell receptor (beta chain) was obtained from a study of blood T cells in healthy people across ages. This clonotype was observed a few times. This CDR3 has 15 amino acids. Germline CDR1 and CDR2: SGHVS and FQNEAQ. V was trimmed by 2 bases and J by 5 bases, leaving 15 bases between them. Through a sample-barcoded 5' primer and a J-beta primer mix, a second PCR was run for about 6 to 11 cycles. TCRdb passed the 5' RACE reads through MiXCR, listing each CDR3 protein once. This table holds roughly 800,000 distinct CDR3 sequences, 20% to 25% found once. These same data were also listed under a study on T cells of mothers and their children.

The receptor's source is a boy aged 5-17 years in good health. The specimen sequenced was blood. The genes are TRBV7-8 and TRBJ2-5; the D gene is possibly TRBD2 (6 bases). This CDR3 is CASSLSGGDGETQYF. CDR3 in DNA: TGTGCCAGCAGCTTATCAGGCGGGGATGGGGAGACCCAGTACTTC.